This T cell receptor beta chain was sequenced in a study of tumor-infiltrating lymphocytes in oesophageal squamous cell carcinoma. TCRdb re-analysed the PCR reads in MiXCR, keeping a single row per CDR3 protein. The sample consists of under 8,000 distinct CDR3 sequences, about 14% of them appearing once. Relative to its sample, this clonotype is medium-sized (0.01 to 0.1%). At one boundary the junction diverges from the germline segment, which might be a read error. Germline-derived CDR1 and CDR2 are SGHTA and FQGNSA. This CDR3 contains 14 residues. The chain is built from TRBV7-2 and TRBJ2-1, with D unclear. The sequenced material came from esophageal tumor tissue. This clonotype was sampled from a male donor with esophageal squamous cell carcinoma. The CDR3 is CASSPPGNNSPLHF. The DNA for the CDR3 is TGTGCCAGCAGCCCGCCTGGGAACAATTCACCCCTCCACTTC.